This T cell receptor (beta chain) was found in a study of shared clonotypes between healthy human individuals. V lost 0 bases and J 6 bases, leaving 9 bases between the germline ends. Germline-derived CDR1 and CDR2 are ENHRY and SYGVKD. This CDR3 is built from 14 residues. The protocol was immunoSEQ multiplex PCR, while the TCRdb copy is restricted to in-frame clones and leaves out a portion. Of 450,000 to 600,000 clones listed, 79% are singletons. Material for sequencing was PBMCs. The sequence derives from a woman in her forties in good health. Some clones in this sample may be carry-over from other donors' samples. The chain couples TRBV10-3 to TRBJ1-5, with a tentative D call TRBD1 (5 bases). The CDR3 region has the DNA TGTGCCATCAGTGAGTCTGGGGACGGTCAGCCCCAGCATTTT. Translation: CAISESGDGQPQHF.